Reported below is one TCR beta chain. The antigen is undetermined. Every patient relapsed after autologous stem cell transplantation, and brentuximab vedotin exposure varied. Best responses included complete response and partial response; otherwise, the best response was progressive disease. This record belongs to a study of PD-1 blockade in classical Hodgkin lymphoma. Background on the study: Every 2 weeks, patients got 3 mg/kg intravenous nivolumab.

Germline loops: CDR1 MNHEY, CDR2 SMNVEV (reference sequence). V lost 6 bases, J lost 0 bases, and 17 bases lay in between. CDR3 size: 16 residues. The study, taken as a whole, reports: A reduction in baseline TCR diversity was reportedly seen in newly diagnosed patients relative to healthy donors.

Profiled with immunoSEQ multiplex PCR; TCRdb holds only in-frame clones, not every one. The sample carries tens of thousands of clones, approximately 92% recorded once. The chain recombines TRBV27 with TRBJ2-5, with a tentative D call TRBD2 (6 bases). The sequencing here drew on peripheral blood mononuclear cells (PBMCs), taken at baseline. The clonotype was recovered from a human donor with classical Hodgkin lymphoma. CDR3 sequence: CASRTSLGGYQETQYF. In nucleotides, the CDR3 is TGTGCCAGCAGGACCTCACTGGGAGGATACCAAGAGACCCAGTACTTC.